This T cell receptor (beta chain) was recovered during a study of cytomegalovirus exposure and HLA in healthy donors. Study conclusions and caveats: According to reports, the classifier identified cytomegalovirus status with high specificity and sensitivity. That first-cohort TCR clusters tended to co-occur in the 90 to 150 validation repertoires was found in a later analysis.

As for this clone: Antigen: not known.

The donors were in the roughly 110-subject validation cohort, distinct from the approximately 670-subject first cohort. Clones were sequenced by immunoSEQ multiplex PCR, and TCRdb holds only the in-frame ones, with some missing. The sample carries over 150,000 clones, 86% recorded once. The V end lost 1 base, the J end lost 6 bases, and 12 bases lay between the germline ends. From germline, CDR1 is LGHNA and CDR2 YSLEER. This CDR3 contains 14 residues. The chain is built from TRBV4-3 and TRBJ1-2, with D unclear. This sequence was found in a man aged 18 to 29 in good health and CMV-seropositive. Sequencing was performed on PBMCs. The CDR3, as DNA: TGCGCCAGCAGCCAAGGCCTACCACCCGATGGCTACACCTTC. Amino acids: CASSQGLPPDGYTF.